One sample yielded the 7 T cell receptor beta chains listed below, sequenced in a study of CD8 T cells in ankylosing spondylitis. TCRdb reprocessed the 5' RACE reads via MiXCR and lists one record per CDR3 protein. The sample holds 150,000 to 200,000 distinct CDR3 sequences, 18% seen once. Input material: blood, either unsorted or a sorted T cell fraction (not recorded which). These receptors were taken from a male donor aged 10-35 years with ankylosing spondylitis or in good health (not recorded which).

This clonotype was observed many times. The genes are TRBV7-9 and TRBJ2-1; D ambiguous. This CDR3 spans 12 amino acids. V lost 7 bases and J 3 bases, leaving 7 bases between the germline ends. CDR1 is SEHNR and CDR2 is FQNEAQ in the germline V gene (reference sequence). CDR3 coding DNA: TGTGCCAGCAAGTCGGGCTACAATGAGCAGTTCTTC. It yields the protein CASKSGYNEQFF.

V is TRBV20-1 and J is TRBJ2-1; D remains unclear. Trimming took off 6 bases at V and 5 bases at J, with 11 bases between the two ends. CDR3 length: 12 amino acids. In germline, CDR1 is DFQATT, CDR2 SNEGSKA (reference sequence). CDR3 in amino acids: CSAYRPNNEQFF. CDR3 in DNA: TGCAGTGCGTACCGGCCCAACAATGAGCAGTTCTTC.

The chain uses TRBV5-1 and TRBJ2-3, with TRBD2 matching over 11 bases. The CDR3 consists of 15 residues. CDR1 SGHRS and CDR2 YFSETQ come from the germline V gene. The V segment lost 4 bases and the J segment 5 bases; nucleotides outside the gene matches: 6. The CDR3 region has the DNA TGCGCCAGCAGCCATAGCGGGAGGGCAGGAGATACGCAGTATTTT. This gives the protein CASSHSGRAGDTQYF.

This chain uses TRBV11-3 with TRBJ2-2; no clear D gene. Deletions cut 5 bases from V and 1 base from J, with 14 bases between. This CDR3 comprises 16 residues. Germline CDR1 SGHNT, CDR2 YENEEA. The CDR3 loop is CASSLPRARNTGELFF. CDR3 nucleotide sequence: TGTGCCAGCAGCCTACCTCGAGCGAGGAACACCGGGGAGCTGTTTTTT.

This clonotype came up many times. V gene TRBV5-6 combines with J gene TRBJ2-5; a possible D gene is TRBD1 (5 bases). Trimming took 4 bases from V and 5 from J, leaving 15 bases between them. The length of the CDR3 is 14 residues. Germline loops: CDR1 SGHDT, CDR2 YYEEEE. The CDR3 spells CASSVDSRVETQYF. CDR3 DNA sequence: TGTGCCAGCAGCGTCGACAGCAGGGTCGAGACCCAGTACTTC.

There are many counts of this clonotype. The rearrangement uses TRBV20-1 and TRBJ1-1; 8 bases are a match to TRBD1. CDR3 length: 12 amino acids. Germline V lookup: CDR1 DFQATT, CDR2 SNEGSKA (reference sequence). J gave up 10 bases and V 5 bases, and 9 bases lay outside the gene matches. The CDR3 is CSALRTGGVAFF. The CDR3 nucleotides read TGCAGTGCTCTCCGAACAGGGGGAGTAGCTTTCTTT.

This clonotype was picked up many times. This chain uses TRBV10-3 with TRBJ2-6; D is unresolved. Germline assignment: CDR1 ENHRY and CDR2 SYGVKD. With 10 bases removed from V and 4 bases from J, the gap between germline ends came to 14 bases. The CDR3 runs to 14 residues. CDR3 DNA: TGTGCCACCCCAAGTACCCCCGGGGCCAACGTCCTGACTTTC. It encodes CATPSTPGANVLTF.